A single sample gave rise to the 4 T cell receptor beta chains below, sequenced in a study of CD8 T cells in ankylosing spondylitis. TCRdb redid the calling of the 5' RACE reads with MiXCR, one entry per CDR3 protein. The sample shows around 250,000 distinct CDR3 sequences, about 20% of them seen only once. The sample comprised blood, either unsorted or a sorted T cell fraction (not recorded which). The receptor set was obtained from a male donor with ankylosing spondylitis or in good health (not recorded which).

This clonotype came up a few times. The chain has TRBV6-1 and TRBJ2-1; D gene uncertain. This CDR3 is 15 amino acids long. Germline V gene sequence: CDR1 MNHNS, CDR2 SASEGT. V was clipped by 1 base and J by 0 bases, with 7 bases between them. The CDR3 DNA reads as TGTGCCAGCAGTGAAGGGAGTAACTCCTACAATGAGCAGTTCTTC. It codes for CASSEGSNSYNEQFF.

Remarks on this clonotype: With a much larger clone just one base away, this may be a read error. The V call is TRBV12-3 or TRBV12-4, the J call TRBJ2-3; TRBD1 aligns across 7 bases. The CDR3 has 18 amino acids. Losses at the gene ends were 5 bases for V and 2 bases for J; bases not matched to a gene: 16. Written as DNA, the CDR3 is TGTGCCAGCAGTATAACCGAGACAGGGCTTTTTATCACAGATACGCAGTATTTT. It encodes CASSITETGLFITDTQYF.

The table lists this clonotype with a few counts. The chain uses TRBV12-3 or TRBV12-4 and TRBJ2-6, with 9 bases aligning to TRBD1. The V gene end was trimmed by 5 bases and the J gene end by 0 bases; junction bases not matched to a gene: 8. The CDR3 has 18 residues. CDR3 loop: CASSPRDRALSGANVLTF. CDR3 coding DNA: TGTGCCAGCAGTCCCCGGGACAGGGCCCTCTCTGGGGCCAACGTCCTGACTTTC.

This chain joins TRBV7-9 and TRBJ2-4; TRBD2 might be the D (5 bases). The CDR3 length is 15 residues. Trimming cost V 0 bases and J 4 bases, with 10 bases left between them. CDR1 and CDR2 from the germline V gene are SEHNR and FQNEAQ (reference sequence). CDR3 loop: CASSLAMGEKNIQYF. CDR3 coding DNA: TGTGCCAGCAGCTTAGCGATGGGAGAGAAAAACATTCAGTACTTC.